The rows below give T cell receptor beta chains drawn from one sample of a study of control samples from healthy donors and cancer patients. Assay used: immunoSEQ multiplex PCR; TCRdb lists only in-frame clones, some missing. The data contain about 100,000 clones, 85% to 90% of them singletons. The specimen sequenced was blood. Every receptor here comes from a man younger than 40 in good health. CDR3s include the opening cysteine and the closing phenylalanine or tryptophan.

TRBV20-1	CSASPMNTEAFF
TRBV5-5	CASSLQPATNEKLFF
TRBV28	CASSSESEQFF
TRBV14	CASSQVNRGLSAFF
TRBV9	CASSVDREANTGELFF
TRBV2	CASSTGAGQHTYQPQHF
TRBV5-1	CASSPGGRSSYNEQFF
TRBV5-1	CASSLVRGGSSYEQYF
TRBV4-1	CASSGALTYSGNTIYF
TRBV30	CAWSRGSGTGSYNEQFF
TRBV7-8	CASSQDRPLGEAFF
TRBV6-5	CASSPRRQNTEAFF
TRBV7-3	CASYDRNTGELFF
TRBV30	CAWRGGGTNYGYTF
TRBV28	CASTPSDRGNNSPLHF
TRBV19	CASSIDRNYGYTF
TRBV5-1	CASSAGETQYF
TRBV12-1	CASSFARDNGIRYYSNQPQHF
TRBV24-1	CATSFGTAIDEQFF
TRBV19	CASSIDTVSDTQYF
TRBV9	CASSVGRGYGYTF
TRBV19	CASSRTGTGAHQPQHF
TRBV29-1	CSVKQGTKNIQYF
TRBV27	CASRQVAERSSEGFF
TRBV7-2	CASSLGAGLNTEAFF
TRBV12-5	CASGSGGVYNSPLHF
TRBV5-1	CASSLAPGMNNGNTIYF
TRBV4-3	CASSQDWSSYNEQFF
TRBV12-3/TRBV12-4	CASASTKGTEAFF
TRBV6-5	CAGTGDRETSPLHF
TRBV4-3	CASSQGWGETQYF
TRBV2	CASSGVGRNTGELFF
TRBV12-3/TRBV12-4	CASSTGGKGYTF
TRBV5-1	CASSLVGGQETQYF
TRBV10-1	CASSGGRGTEAFF
TRBV7-2	CASSLFGSHSNQPQHF
TRBV9	CASSVAFRSEQFF
TRBV7-9	CASSPHSAQQFF
TRBV27	CASSFETLNSYNSPLHF
TRBV30	CAWSGDRGSTDTQYF
TRBV4-2	CASSQRLGAEQFF
TRBV11-2	CASSLDRGELFF